The source of this T cell receptor (beta chain) is a study of T cell responses to AZD1222 COVID-19 vaccine. Between the trimmed V and J ends, which lost 7 bases and 4 bases, there was a span of 13 bases. Looked up from germline, CDR1 is MGHRA and CDR2 is YSYEKL. CDR3 size: 13 residues. Sequencing used immunoSEQ multiplex PCR; TCRdb keeps in-frame clones, though not all of them. The sample consists of 84,000 or so clones, 87% of them appearing once. The sequencing used peripheral blood, collected on day 0 of AZD1222 vaccination. The chain has TRBV4-1 and TRBJ1-1; D remains ambiguous. The TCR was taken from an adult in good health. The CDR3 is CASTSLGGTEAFF. CDR3 in DNA: TGCGCCAGCACCAGTTTGGGCGGCACTGAAGCTTTCTTT.